This entry concerns a single TCR beta chain. CDR1 and CDR2 from the germline V gene are SGHDT and YYEEEE. V dropped 2 bases and J dropped 8; count of bases not matched to a gene: 5. The CDR3 is made up of 15 amino acids. Only patients with spare fresh-frozen tumor and over two years of follow-up were included. Using immunoSEQ multiplex PCR, the repertoire was profiled, and TCRdb retains in-frame clones only, with some absent. The top ten clones hold 2.2% of a sample with about 32,000 clones, more than 90% of them seen once. These data are taken from a study of glioma-infiltrating T cells after dendritic cell vaccination.

The chain couples TRBV5-6 to TRBJ1-4; 11 bases map to TRBD1. The specimen was blood, collected before dendritic cell vaccination. The receptor's source is a human donor with glioblastoma. CDR3 sequence (DNA): TGTGCCAGCAGCTTTGGTGGGACAGGGGGAGAAAAACTGTTTTTT. It is translated as CASSFGGTGGEKLFF.